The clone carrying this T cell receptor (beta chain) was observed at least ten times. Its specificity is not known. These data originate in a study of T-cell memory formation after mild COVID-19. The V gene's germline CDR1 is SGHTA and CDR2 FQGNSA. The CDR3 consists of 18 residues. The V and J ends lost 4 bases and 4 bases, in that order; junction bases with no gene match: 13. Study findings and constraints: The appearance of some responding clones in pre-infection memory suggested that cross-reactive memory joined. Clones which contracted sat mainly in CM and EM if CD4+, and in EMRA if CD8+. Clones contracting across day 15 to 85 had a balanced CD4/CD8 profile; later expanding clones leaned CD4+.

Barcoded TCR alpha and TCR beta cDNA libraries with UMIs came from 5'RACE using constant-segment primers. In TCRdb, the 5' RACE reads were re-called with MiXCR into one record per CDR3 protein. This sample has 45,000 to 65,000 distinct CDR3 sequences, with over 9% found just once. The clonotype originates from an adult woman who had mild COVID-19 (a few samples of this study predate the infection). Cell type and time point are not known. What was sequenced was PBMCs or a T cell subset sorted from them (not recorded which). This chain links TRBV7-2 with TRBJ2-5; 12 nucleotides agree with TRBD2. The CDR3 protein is CASSSRTSGVSRVETQYF. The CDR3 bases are TGTGCCAGCAGCTCGAGGACTAGCGGGGTCTCTCGTGTAGAGACCCAGTACTTC.